Listed below are T cell receptor beta chains from one sample, sequenced in a study of OX40 agonist ivuxolimab in advanced cancers. TCRdb's table, derived via immunoSEQ multiplex PCR, lists solely in-frame clones and lacks some. In the table there are more than 10,000 clones, 80% to 85% of which are singletons. Here the sequenced sample was CD4+ or CD8+ T cells sorted from blood, taken in a trial of the OX40 agonist ivuxolimab. These receptors all stem from an adult with an advanced solid tumor such as melanoma, head and neck, liver or kidney cancer. Both conserved end residues are part of each CDR3. A D gene is named only where the DNA matches it firmly. Clone size is shown for a subset of rows, as once, few, many or a class of expanded clone.

v_gene: TRBV5-1
abundance: few
j_gene: TRBJ2-2
len: 13
d_gene: NA
CDR3aa: CASSTGQTGELFF
CDR3nt: TGCGCCAGCAGCACTGGACAGACCGGGGAGCTGTTTTTT

v_gene: TRBV11-3
abundance: NA
j_gene: TRBJ1-2
len: 13
d_gene: NA
CDR3aa: CASSSHSDYGYTF
CDR3nt: TGTGCCAGCAGCTCTCACAGTGACTATGGCTACACCTTC

v_gene: TRBV19
abundance: medium-sized
j_gene: TRBJ1-1
len: 18
d_gene: NA
CDR3aa: CASSLIPGLMMWNTEAFF
CDR3nt: TGTGCCAGTAGCCTCATACCGGGGTTAATGATGTGGAACACTGAAGCTTTCTTT

v_gene: TRBV7-6
abundance: NA
j_gene: TRBJ2-2
len: 14
d_gene: NA
CDR3aa: CASSLAGSEGELFF
CDR3nt: TGTGCCAGCAGCTTAGCAGGGTCGGAAGGGGAGCTGTTTTTT

v_gene: TRBV12-5
abundance: large
j_gene: TRBJ1-2
len: 11
d_gene: NA
CDR3aa: CASGLGAGYTF
CDR3nt: TGTGCTAGTGGTTTGGGCGCTGGCTACACCTTC

v_gene: TRBV18
abundance: NA
j_gene: TRBJ1-1
len: 15
d_gene: NA
CDR3aa: CASSLGEGRMAEAFF
CDR3nt: TGTGCCAGCTCCCTAGGGGAGGGGAGGATGGCTGAAGCTTTCTTT

v_gene: TRBV7-2
abundance: NA
j_gene: TRBJ1-2
len: 15
d_gene: NA
CDR3aa: CASSPLSGSSYGYTF
CDR3nt: TGTGCCAGCAGCCCCCTAAGCGGGTCTAGCTATGGCTACACCTTC

v_gene: TRBV5-1
abundance: NA
j_gene: TRBJ1-1
len: 15
d_gene: NA
CDR3aa: CASSLGLGQRTEAFF
CDR3nt: TGCGCCAGCAGCTTGGGTCTGGGTCAGAGGACTGAAGCTTTCTTT

v_gene: TRBV4-1
abundance: NA
j_gene: TRBJ1-1
len: 14
d_gene: NA
CDR3aa: CASSQDWVNTEAFF
CDR3nt: TGCGCCAGCAGCCAAGACTGGGTGAACACTGAAGCTTTCTTT

v_gene: TRBV7-8
abundance: NA
j_gene: TRBJ2-3
len: 15
d_gene: NA
CDR3aa: CASSLVTYHTDTQYF
CDR3nt: TGTGCCAGCAGCTTGGTGACATACCACACAGATACGCAGTATTTT

v_gene: TRBV6-1
abundance: NA
j_gene: TRBJ1-2
len: 14
d_gene: NA
CDR3aa: CASSDATPYYGYTF
CDR3nt: TGTGCCAGCAGTGATGCCACACCTTATTATGGCTACACCTTC

v_gene: TRBV7-8
abundance: NA
j_gene: TRBJ2-7
len: 15
d_gene: NA
CDR3aa: CASSIGPETSYEQYF
CDR3nt: TGTGCCAGCAGCATCGGGCCAGAGACTTCCTACGAGCAGTACTTC

v_gene: TRBV2
abundance: few
j_gene: TRBJ2-3
len: 17
d_gene: TRBD2
CDR3aa: CARGTSGGAEGTDTQYF
CDR3nt: TGTGCCAGGGGTACTAGCGGGGGGGCCGAGGGCACAGATACGCAGTATTTT

v_gene: TRBV11-3
abundance: once
j_gene: TRBJ2-4
len: 12
d_gene: NA
CDR3aa: CASSPGKTIQYF
CDR3nt: TGTGCCAGCAGCCCCGGGAAGACCATTCAGTACTTC

v_gene: TRBV19
abundance: NA
j_gene: TRBJ2-2
len: 17
d_gene: TRBD2
CDR3aa: CASSMGLASVSTGELFF
CDR3nt: TGTGCCAGTAGTATGGGACTAGCGTCGGTGAGCACCGGGGAGCTGTTTTTT

v_gene: TRBV4-1
abundance: NA
j_gene: TRBJ2-7
len: 16
d_gene: TRBD1
CDR3aa: CASSPARGQGSYEQYF
CDR3nt: TGCGCCAGCAGCCCCGCTAGGGGACAGGGGTCCTACGAGCAGTACTTC

v_gene: TRBV5-6
abundance: NA
j_gene: TRBJ2-7
len: 13
d_gene: NA
CDR3aa: CASSLGGGYEQYF
CDR3nt: TGTGCCAGCAGCTTGGGTGGGGGGTACGAGCAGTACTTC

v_gene: TRBV5-6
abundance: NA
j_gene: TRBJ2-7
len: 12
d_gene: NA
CDR3aa: CASRTGSYEQYF
CDR3nt: TGTGCCAGCCGGACGGGCTCCTACGAGCAGTACTTC

v_gene: TRBV5-5
abundance: NA
j_gene: TRBJ2-5
len: 15
d_gene: TRBD1
CDR3aa: CASSTGTGLEETQYF
CDR3nt: TGTGCCAGCAGTACTGGGACAGGGCTTGAAGAGACCCAGTACTTC

v_gene: TRBV4-1
abundance: NA
j_gene: TRBJ1-1
len: 16
d_gene: NA
CDR3aa: CASSQGTGGMNTEAFF
CDR3nt: TGCGCCAGCAGCCAAGGCACGGGCGGCATGAACACTGAAGCTTTCTTT

v_gene: TRBV5-8
abundance: NA
j_gene: TRBJ2-5
len: 14
d_gene: NA
CDR3aa: CASSFRGTQETQYF
CDR3nt: TGTGCCAGCAGCTTTAGGGGGACTCAAGAGACCCAGTACTTC

v_gene: TRBV7-8
abundance: NA
j_gene: TRBJ2-4
len: 18
d_gene: NA
CDR3aa: CASSLEVAVGIAKNIQYF
CDR3nt: TGTGCCAGCAGCTTAGAAGTGGCGGTGGGGATAGCCAAAAACATTCAGTACTTC

v_gene: TRBV27
abundance: NA
j_gene: TRBJ2-5
len: 15
d_gene: NA
CDR3aa: CASSWEGGNQETQYF
CDR3nt: TGTGCCAGCAGCTGGGAGGGGGGAAATCAAGAGACCCAGTACTTC

v_gene: TRBV4-1
abundance: NA
j_gene: TRBJ2-1
len: 15
d_gene: TRBD2
CDR3aa: CASSRAAGGTNEQFF
CDR3nt: TGCGCCAGCAGCCGGGCGGCGGGGGGGACCAATGAGCAGTTCTTC

v_gene: TRBV19
abundance: NA
j_gene: TRBJ2-1
len: 12
d_gene: NA
CDR3aa: CASSISGAEQFF
CDR3nt: TGTGCCAGTAGTATTTCCGGGGCAGAGCAGTTCTTC

v_gene: TRBV9
abundance: NA
j_gene: TRBJ2-3
len: 16
d_gene: TRBD2
CDR3aa: CASSVAWTSGTDTQYF
CDR3nt: TGTGCCAGCAGCGTTGCTTGGACTAGCGGCACAGATACGCAGTATTTT

v_gene: TRBV4-1
abundance: NA
j_gene: TRBJ2-1
len: 15
d_gene: NA
CDR3aa: CASSQDALRTNEQFF
CDR3nt: TGCGCCAGCAGCCAAGATGCCCTAAGGACGAATGAGCAGTTCTTC

v_gene: TRBV19
abundance: NA
j_gene: TRBJ2-6
len: 18
d_gene: NA
CDR3aa: CASSETVTNQSRANVLTF
CDR3nt: TGTGCCAGTAGTGAGACCGTGACAAATCAAAGTCGGGCCAACGTCCTGACTTTC

v_gene: TRBV10-3
abundance: NA
j_gene: TRBJ2-1
len: 12
d_gene: TRBD2
CDR3aa: CATLAGGKEQFF
CDR3nt: TGTGCCACCCTAGCGGGGGGGAAGGAGCAGTTCTTC

v_gene: TRBV7-9
abundance: once
j_gene: TRBJ2-7
len: 14
d_gene: NA
CDR3aa: CASSHRDTAYEQYF
CDR3nt: TGTGCCAGCAGCCACCGGGACACCGCCTACGAGCAGTACTTC

v_gene: TRBV6-5
abundance: NA
j_gene: TRBJ1-2
len: 16
d_gene: NA
CDR3aa: CASSSDPGGANYGYTF
CDR3nt: TGTGCCAGCAGTTCAGACCCCGGAGGGGCAAACTATGGCTACACCTTC

v_gene: TRBV11-2
abundance: few
j_gene: TRBJ2-1
len: 15
d_gene: NA
CDR3aa: CASSLPSGMDNEQFF
CDR3nt: TGTGCCAGCAGCTTACCCTCAGGAATGGACAATGAGCAGTTCTTC

v_gene: TRBV2
abundance: medium-sized
j_gene: TRBJ1-5
len: 13
d_gene: NA
CDR3aa: CASRGGSNQPQHF
CDR3nt: TGTGCCAGCAGAGGAGGTAGCAATCAGCCCCAGCATTTT

v_gene: TRBV4-2
abundance: few
j_gene: TRBJ1-5
len: 14
d_gene: TRBD1
CDR3aa: CASSLNRGDQPQHF
CDR3nt: TGTGCCAGCAGCCTTAACAGGGGGGATCAGCCCCAGCATTTT

v_gene: TRBV7-8
abundance: NA
j_gene: TRBJ2-7
len: 15
d_gene: TRBD2
CDR3aa: CASSFLSGGGLEQYF
CDR3nt: TGTGCCAGCAGCTTTTTGTCGGGGGGAGGGTTGGAGCAGTACTTC

v_gene: TRBV13
abundance: NA
j_gene: TRBJ2-7
len: 12
d_gene: NA
CDR3aa: CASSLLSYEQYF
CDR3nt: TGTGCCAGCAGCTTATTGAGTTACGAGCAGTACTTC

v_gene: TRBV5-8
abundance: NA
j_gene: TRBJ1-1
len: 14
d_gene: TRBD1
CDR3aa: CASSPPTGVTEAFF
CDR3nt: TGTGCCAGCAGCCCACCCACAGGGGTCACTGAAGCTTTCTTT

v_gene: TRBV21-1
abundance: NA
j_gene: TRBJ1-2
len: 17
d_gene: NA
CDR3aa: CASTDEGFQDRIYGYTF
CDR3nt: TGTGCCAGCACCGACGAGGGATTTCAGGACAGGATCTATGGCTACACCTTC

v_gene: TRBV6-6
abundance: NA
j_gene: TRBJ2-3
len: 14
d_gene: NA
CDR3aa: CASSYGGDTDTQYF
CDR3nt: TGTGCCAGCAGTTACGGAGGGGACACAGATACGCAGTATTTT

v_gene: TRBV5-1
abundance: NA
j_gene: TRBJ2-7
len: 15
d_gene: NA
CDR3aa: CASSLAEGSLYEQYF
CDR3nt: TGCGCCAGCAGCTTGGCCGAGGGCAGCCTCTACGAGCAGTACTTC

v_gene: TRBV6-5
abundance: once
j_gene: TRBJ2-2
len: 13
d_gene: NA
CDR3aa: CASSRQYTGELFF
CDR3nt: TGTGCCAGCAGTAGACAGTACACCGGGGAGCTGTTTTTT

v_gene: TRBV4-1
abundance: NA
j_gene: TRBJ2-5
len: 17
d_gene: TRBD1
CDR3aa: CASSHSQGTGGQETQYF
CDR3nt: TGCGCCAGCAGCCACTCCCAAGGCACAGGGGGCCAAGAGACCCAGTACTTC

v_gene: TRBV5-6
abundance: NA
j_gene: TRBJ2-3
len: 15
d_gene: NA
CDR3aa: CASSLGREGLDTQYF
CDR3nt: TGTGCCAGCAGCTTGGGCAGGGAAGGCTTAGATACGCAGTATTTT

v_gene: TRBV28
abundance: NA
j_gene: TRBJ1-2
len: 12
d_gene: NA
CDR3aa: CASSFIGYGYTF
CDR3nt: TGTGCCAGCAGTTTCATAGGGTATGGCTACACCTTC

v_gene: TRBV5-4
abundance: NA
j_gene: TRBJ1-5
len: 14
d_gene: NA
CDR3aa: CASRKHGSNQPQHF
CDR3nt: TGTGCCAGCAGGAAACATGGGAGCAATCAGCCCCAGCATTTT

v_gene: TRBV11-1
abundance: NA
j_gene: TRBJ1-1
len: 14
d_gene: TRBD1
CDR3aa: CASSVTGGNTEAFF
CDR3nt: TGTGCCAGCAGCGTGACAGGGGGCAACACTGAAGCTTTCTTT

v_gene: TRBV5-5
abundance: NA
j_gene: TRBJ1-3
len: 16
d_gene: NA
CDR3aa: CASSLSRELTGNTIYF
CDR3nt: TGTGCCAGCAGCCTGAGTAGGGAATTAACTGGAAACACCATATATTTT

v_gene: TRBV4-2
abundance: NA
j_gene: TRBJ1-1
len: 16
d_gene: NA
CDR3aa: CASSQDIPPPNTEAFF
CDR3nt: TGTGCCAGCAGCCAAGATATACCACCCCCGAACACTGAAGCTTTCTTT

v_gene: TRBV11-2
abundance: NA
j_gene: TRBJ2-7
len: 14
d_gene: NA
CDR3aa: CASSLGPVTYEQYF
CDR3nt: TGTGCCAGCAGCTTAGGACCGGTGACCTACGAGCAGTACTTC

v_gene: TRBV6-5
abundance: NA
j_gene: TRBJ1-2
len: 14
d_gene: NA
CDR3aa: CASSYAEGDYGYTF
CDR3nt: TGTGCCAGCAGTTACGCGGAGGGGGACTATGGCTACACCTTC

v_gene: TRBV7-9
abundance: NA
j_gene: TRBJ2-1
len: 14
d_gene: TRBD2
CDR3aa: CASSSGLAGDEQFF
CDR3nt: TGTGCCAGCAGCTCCGGACTAGCCGGAGATGAGCAGTTCTTC

v_gene: TRBV7-8
abundance: NA
j_gene: TRBJ1-4
len: 16
d_gene: NA
CDR3aa: CASSLSSGVANEKLFF
CDR3nt: TGTGCCAGCAGCTTATCTTCCGGGGTAGCTAATGAAAAACTGTTTTTT

v_gene: TRBV5-6
abundance: NA
j_gene: TRBJ2-5
len: 15
d_gene: TRBD2
CDR3aa: CASGTSGLLRETQYF
CDR3nt: TGTGCCAGCGGTACTAGCGGATTACTAAGGGAGACCCAGTACTTC

v_gene: TRBV19
abundance: NA
j_gene: TRBJ1-2
len: 13
d_gene: NA
CDR3aa: CASIGPGVGGYTF
CDR3nt: TGTGCCAGTATTGGCCCCGGGGTAGGGGGCTACACCTTC

v_gene: TRBV9
abundance: NA
j_gene: TRBJ2-3
len: 14
d_gene: NA
CDR3aa: CASSVEESTDTQYF
CDR3nt: TGTGCCAGCAGCGTAGAGGAGAGCACAGATACGCAGTATTTT